These 16 T cell receptor beta chains were all obtained from the same sample, sequenced in a study of blood T cell repertoires in COVID-19. TCRdb's copy holds only in-frame clones and misses some; the assay was immunoSEQ multiplex PCR. The table records under 150,000 clones, 70% to 85% of them present only once. The sample taken for sequencing was peripheral blood. The receptors were gathered from a man in his 70s with active or convalescent COVID-19.

CDR3 loop: CASSLGAVNGNTIYF. The CDR3 DNA reads as TGTGCCAGCAGCTTAGGGGCAGTCAACGGAAACACCATATATTTT. The chain is built from TRBV11-2 and TRBJ1-3; no clear D. Deletions cut 1 base from V and 4 bases from J, with 11 bases between. Germline V CDR1 and CDR2: SGHAT, FQNNGV. The CDR3 is 15 residues long.

J is TRBJ2-7 and V is TRBV11-1; a possible D gene is TRBD1 (6 bases). The V and J ends lost 1 base and 4 bases respectively, with 11 bases between them. The CDR3 contains 14 residues. The germline V gene encodes CDR1 SGHAT and CDR2 FQDESV (reference sequence). Here the CDR3 DNA reads TGTGCCAGCAGCTTAGAGGGGGAGCGGTACGAGCAGTACTTC. This translates into CASSLEGERYEQYF.

The genes are TRBV2 and TRBJ1-2, with D maybe TRBD1 (6 bases). The germline gives CDR1 SNHLY, CDR2 FYNNEI. V shed 0 bases and J shed 7 bases, with 9 bases lying between them. CDR3 size: 13 residues. CDR3 coding DNA: TGTGCCAGCAGTGAAGCGCGACAGGCTGGCTACACCTTC. It yields the protein CASSEARQAGYTF.

This clone has a single count. The chain couples TRBV29-1 to TRBJ1-4, with 7 bases matching TRBD1. Germline V gene data show CDR1 as SQVTM and CDR2 as ANQGSEA. J was trimmed by 7 bases and V by 6 bases; bases with no gene match: 8. This CDR3 region has 13 residues. CDR3 sequence reads: CSVLKGAREKLFF. CDR3 coding DNA: TGCAGCGTCCTCAAGGGGGCGCGTGAAAAACTGTTTTTT.

V and J are TRBV5-5 and TRBJ2-1; TRBD2 agrees at 9 bases. V dropped 0 bases and J dropped 8; count of bases not matched to a gene: 6. CDR1 and CDR2 from the germline V gene are SGHKS and YYEKEE (reference sequence). This CDR3 spans 15 amino acids. The CDR3 nucleotides read TGTGCCAGCAGCTTGGTTCTAGCGGGAAGTCATGAGCAGTTCTTC. Its protein product is CASSLVLAGSHEQFF.

The J gene is TRBJ1-2, the V gene TRBV28; 9 positions agree with TRBD1. Germline loops: CDR1 MDHEN, CDR2 SYDVKM. The J segment lost 6 bases and the V segment lost 7 bases, leaving 15 bases of the junction unmatched. This CDR3 has 16 residues. The CDR3 coding sequence is TGTGCCAGCACCCTAGTGGGACAGGGCTTTCATCATGGCTACACCTTC. This sequence encodes CASTLVGQGFHHGYTF.

The table lists this clone with a count of one. The chain uses TRBV6-5 and TRBJ1-1, with TRBD1 matching over 9 bases. CDR3 length equals 14 residues. Trimming took 5 bases from V and 4 from J; bases not matched to a gene: 5. Germline loops: CDR1 MNHEY, CDR2 SVGAGI. CDR3 DNA sequence: TGTGCCAGCAGTCGGGACAGGGTCAGCACTGAAGCTTTCTTT. This codes for CASSRDRVSTEAFF.

CDR3 nucleotide sequence: TGTGCCAGCAGCGTCCTTCCGGGACAGGGATATGGCTACACCTTC. Protein: CASSVLPGQGYGYTF. This chain links TRBV9 with TRBJ1-2; 9 bases match TRBD1. Germline V CDR1 and CDR2: SGDLS, YYNGEE. V gave up 2 bases and J gave up 5 bases; unmatched junction bases: 7. There are 15 residues in the CDR3.

The chain is built from TRBV12-2 and TRBJ1-1; no DNA check was done on the table's D call, TRBD1. TRBV12-2 is flagged as a pseudogene. The CDR3 covers 22 residues. This CDR3 is CASRLPPSAAIPGQGEGAEAFF. The CDR3 DNA reads as TGTGCAAGTCGCTTACCACCTAGCGCCGCTATACCGGGACAGGGAGAAGGCGCTGAAGCTTTCTTT.

The CDR3 is CASSLPLAGGLETQYF. In DNA form, the CDR3 reads TGCGCCAGCAGCTTACCTTTGGCAGGGGGGTTAGAGACCCAGTACTTC. This sequence joins TRBV5-1 and TRBJ2-5, with D possibly being TRBD1 (7 bases). The CDR3 is 16 amino acids. The V end lost 2 bases, the J end lost 4 bases, and 18 bases lay between the germline ends. Germline CDR1 and CDR2: SGHRS and YFSETQ.

The J gene is TRBJ2-7, the V gene TRBV7-9; D gene unclear. V lost 5 bases to trimming and J lost 1 base, with 15 bases between them. The CDR3 extends over 15 amino acids. Germline V gene lookup returns CDR1 SEHNR and CDR2 FQNEAQ (reference sequence). CDR3 loop: CASSRLGRKSYEQYF. In DNA, the CDR3 is TGTGCCAGCAGCCGCTTGGGCAGGAAATCCTACGAGCAGTACTTC.

The rearrangement joins TRBV7-2 to TRBJ1-1, with unresolved D. Trimming pared 0 bases from V and 5 bases from J, leaving 10 bases between. There are 14 residues in the CDR3. Germline CDR1 is SGHTA and CDR2 is FQGNSA. CDR3 DNA sequence: TGTGCCAGCAGCTTAGCGCTGGTGACAACTGAAGCTTTCTTT. It translates to CASSLALVTTEAFF.

The chain is built from TRBV2 and TRBJ2-7, with 10 bases aligning to TRBD1. The V and J ends lost 8 bases and 5 bases, in that order; junction bases with no gene match: 6. Germline loops: CDR1 SNHLY, CDR2 FYNNEI. The CDR3 has 13 residues. The CDR3 coding sequence is TGTGCCAGCGTCTGGGACAGGGGCAACGAGCAGTACTTC. Its protein product is CASVWDRGNEQYF. The full variable domain, rest sourced from reference TRBV2 and TRBJ2-7, is EPEVTQTPSHQVTQMGQEVILRCVPISNHLYFYWYRQILGQKVEFLVSFYNNEISEKSEIFDDQFSVERPDGSNFTLKIRSTKLEDSAMYFCASVWDRGNEQYFGPGTRLTVT.

The chain carries TRBV7-9 and TRBJ2-7; 9 bases fit TRBD2. CDR3 length equals 14 residues. Trimming at V came to 11 bases and at J to 3 bases, leaving 11 bases not matched to a gene. Germline lookup yields CDR1 SEHNR and CDR2 FQNEAQ (reference sequence). In DNA form, the CDR3 reads TGTGCCGGGAGTCGAGCGGGGGGATTCTACGAGCAGTACTTC. Translation gives CAGSRAGGFYEQYF.

CDR3 DNA sequence: TGTGCCAGCAGCTGGGGACAGGCCGGGGAGCTGTTTTTT. Its protein product is CASSWGQAGELFF. The V and J genes are TRBV5-5 and TRBJ2-2, with 8 nucleotides matching TRBD1. V gave up 3 bases and J gave up 6 bases; unmatched junction bases: 1. The CDR3 runs 13 residues. CDR1 is SGHKS and CDR2 is YYEKEE in the germline V gene (reference sequence).

V is TRBV5-4 and J is TRBJ2-2; D uncertain. Germline-derived CDR1 and CDR2 are SGHNT and YYREEE (reference sequence). This CDR3 is built from 12 residues. V was shortened by 4 bases and J by 8 bases, with 9 bases between the two germline ends. CDR3 loop: CASSTPGGELFF. CDR3 nucleotide sequence: TGTGCCAGCAGCACGCCCGGGGGGGAGCTGTTTTTT.